The subject of this entry is one TCR beta chain. This clone was found a few times. Its antigen is not yet known. It has no much larger one-base neighbor in the sample; base qualities were not kept. The CDR3 starts with the cysteine, ends with the phenylalanine, and has 15 residues. The kept DNA is CDR3 alone, 45 bases in frame from the first base. CDR1 and CDR2 were assigned from the germline V gene (reference sequence) as SGHNT and YYREEE. V lost 0 bases and J lost 1 base; the stretch between them is 10 bases long. The record originates from a study of cytomegalovirus exposure and HLA in healthy donors (dated by TCRdb to about 2017). About the investigation overall: In an earlier analysis of roughly 590 of the donors, approximately 300 Gb of sequence data and 90 million to 120 million unique TCR beta sequences from about 179 million T cells were reported. Approximately 310 gigabases of sequencing data and 70 million to 100 million unique TCR sequences were included in an early release covering roughly 700 HLA-typed donors. Of the approximately 400 genotyped donors, 65% to 90% fell in the genetic ancestry cluster associated with self-reported Caucasian donors. The study aimed to test whether signatures of past pathogen exposure could be identified by cataloging public T cell receptors. The study profiled the T cell repertoires of approximately 700 subjects by immunosequencing and related them to cytomegalovirus serostatus. Along with the approximately 650-subject first cohort, a separate validation cohort of 120 different subjects was used. To predict cytomegalovirus infection status, the study combined high-throughput TCR immunosequencing, statistical association of individual TCRs with disease status, and machine learning. In a later analysis, previously published TCR beta repertoires from some 640 donors were re-analyzed and high-resolution HLA genotyping was added so that TCR occurrence patterns could be studied. In the later analysis, no new phenotypic data were used to find candidate immune exposures; instead, reliance was placed on TCR beta sequences and their occurrence across donors. An earlier analysis of some 500 of the donors applied high-throughput TCR beta sequencing to assess whether each TCR beta V gene segment acted as functional or pseudogenic. Alongside the repertoire data, information on donor age, sex, ethnicity and CMV serostatus was compiled. A later genetic analysis took genome-wide SNP genotypes for about 55% of the roughly 700 donors and used that subset as a discovery cohort. Every repertoire in the discovery cohort had been generated on one and the same sequencing platform. Both class I and class II loci were covered by HLA typing, at four-digit resolution. The number of typed donors differed by locus: about 629-630 for A, B, C, DRB1 and DQB1; roughly 510 for DQA1; 606 for DPA1; and roughly 470 for DPB1. A few DR-DQ haplotypes were handled as single units for association and clustering because linkage in the cohort was strong. On average, 235,054 unique TCR beta nucleotide sequences were sequenced per donor among some 420 genotyped donors of the cohort, with roughly 20% of those sequences being non-productive.

The cohort was made up of approximately 670 healthy bone marrow donors. Cohort members were all nominally healthy when sampled, although unrecorded immune exposures were likely present. The donor tested CMV seronegative and was one of the 352 seronegative cohort members. Every donor gave a peripheral blood sample, and the peripheral blood mononuclear cells from that sample were used for TCR beta sequencing. The Qiagen DNeasy Blood Extraction Kit was used to extract genomic DNA from the blood cell samples. Overall results and qualifications from the work: According to a later genetic analysis, donors in an Asian-associated ancestry cluster had fewer N-insertions in productive TCRs than the roughly 670-donor mean. Correlated functional status among segregating V segments might be attributable to linkage disequilibrium, but an unknown experimental factor could not be ruled out. According to the authors, the approach could potentially be generalized to other disease states and immunological phenotypes. A cluster of highly shared sequence variants was judged likely to be a technical artifact of the sequencing pipeline. Broadly in line with IMGT annotations, most TCR beta V segments showed up in productive rearrangements about 87% or about 30% of the time in an earlier analysis of approximately 600 of the donors. In the study, 150 to 200 TCR beta chains were listed as associated with cytomegalovirus. In a later analysis, most CMV-associated TCR beta chains were found to appear HLA-restricted, with HLA associations seemingly driven largely by CMV exposure. In a later genetic analysis, a missense DCLRE1C variant was associated with V-gene and J-gene trimming of TCR beta chains, and the association was replicated in an independent cohort. A further reported finding was that TCR beta sequences accurately predicted the HLA-A and HLA-B alleles for most subjects in the first cohort. The presence/absence analyses assumed that sequencing depth was roughly uniform across donors, and that assumption may not be true. Because counts were too low, 15 to 20 rarely observed V segments, including chromosome 9 orphons, were excluded from the earlier analysis of 587 of the donors. Some IMGT-functional V segments, including TRBV6-2 and TRBV6-3, could not be told apart with the 87-base-pair reads, so those segments were excluded. A later analysis reported that several top co-occurrence clusters appeared linked to parvovirus B19, influenza, CMV and Epstein-Barr virus. HLA typing was unavailable for some donors at each locus, so association tests used only the typed subset. In both the original and validation cohorts, the classifier was reported to diagnose cytomegalovirus status with high specificity and sensitivity. Only TCR beta chains were sequenced in this cohort, and the absence of alpha or paired-chain data limited detectable features. The only immune exposure information available for the cohort was CMV serostatus. A few of the identified cytomegalovirus-associated TCR beta chains were confirmed in vitro to be specific for cytomegalovirus antigens. In a later analysis, the rate of TCR association differed among HLA loci, with DRB1 alleles having the most associated TCRs and HLA-C alleles having the fewest. Most TCR sequences were seen in very few donors, while some public TCRs were found in many individuals. When HLA alleles, especially DR and DQ, strongly co-occurred, TCR associations were difficult to assign to individual alleles. In a later analysis, HLA-associated TCR beta chains were found to be more clonally expanded and to have lower generation probabilities than equally common non-associated chains. At a false discovery rate of 0.05, a later analysis linked some 18,000 TCR beta sequences to specific HLA alleles.

The library was generated by the immunoSEQ multiplex PCR assay. For the multiplex PCR, a mixture combining 60 forward primers for TCR Vbeta segments and 13 reverse primers for TCR Jbeta segments was used. The CDR3 region of rearranged TCR beta genes was amplified from genomic DNA by a multiplex PCR assay. The Illumina HiSeq System was used to sequence the amplified TCR beta libraries as 87-base-pair reads. The authors' analysis ran thus. A later analysis tallied 80 million to 95 million unique TCR beta chains across the 610 or so repertoires, and approximately 12 million of those chains were shared by two or more donors. Raw reads were error-corrected and collapsed into unique sequences with a nearest-neighbor algorithm that merged closely related sequences to remove PCR and sequencing errors. Alignment of CDR3 sequences to IMGT reference sequences was used to assign V, D and J gene segments. For a sequence to be retained, at least a six-nucleotide match to both a V gene segment and a J gene segment was required. A rearrangement counted as productive if the CDR3 had no stop codons and remained in frame with V and J, and every other rearrangement counted as non-productive. Following IMGT convention, CDR3 was defined as the stretch from the second conserved V-encoded cysteine up to the conserved J-encoded phenylalanine. In an earlier analysis of around 640 of the donors, sequences lacking an unambiguous match to a single V gene segment were excluded. An earlier analysis of about 600 of the donors called V segments functional above 56.7% productive rearrangements and segregating when the between-donor standard deviation exceeded 5%. To diagnose cytomegalovirus status from the catalog of TCR beta chain sequences, a statistical classification framework was built. In a later analysis, V and J genes were assigned by comparing TCR nucleotide sequences against IMGT/GENE-DB human TR gene sequences. Using the TCRdist pipeline, a later analysis assigned CDR3 sequences along with most-parsimonious VDJ recombination scenarios. In a later analysis, each TCR beta chain was defined by its CDR3 amino acid sequence together with its V-gene family, and reads without a unique V-gene family were excluded. In a later analysis, around 650 highly shared, low-generation-probability nucleotide sequences were removed to address suspected cross-contamination and a sequencing artifact. A later analysis calculated a clonal expansion index for each public chain from normalized within-repertoire ranks of inferred template counts. In a later analysis, generation probabilities were computed using a VDJ recombination model fitted to out-of-frame rearrangements, and the results were checked against IGoR. In a later analysis, TCR-TCR, TCR-HLA and TCR-CMV co-occurrence was scored with hypergeometric tests, and a repertoire-size bias correction was applied to TCR pairs. False discovery rates were estimated in a later analysis by permuting HLA or CMV assignments 20 times. In a later analysis, co-occurring TCRs were grouped with DBSCAN, and TCRdist sequence similarity was added when clustering was performed within HLA-allele-positive subsets. Repertoires with fewer than 30,000 or more than 120,000 public chains were left out of co-occurrence clustering, as were about 5 repertoires with anomalous nucleotide sharing. TCRdb's version of the immuneACCESS table is confined to in-frame rearrangements and falls short of the full clone set. An unresolved V gene accounts for under half of the shortfall where checked; the remainder is of unknown origin. V and J calls and clone size come straight from that table; D and trimming were deduced from the DNA. Recorded for this sample are fewer than 200,000 clones; roughly 80% of them occurred a single time. The ten largest clones take up 2% to 2.5% of the sample.

The chain links TRBV5-4 with TRBJ1-1, with the D gene not clear enough to name. The receptor comes from a man between 60 and 75 years old in good health and CMV-seronegative. What was sequenced was PBMCs. The bases are TGTGCCAGCAGCTTGGGGTTGTCAGGGAACACTGAAGCTTTCTTT. Protein translation: CASSLGLSGNTEAFF.